These 25 T cell receptor beta chains share one sample of origin, sequenced in a study of blood T cell repertoires in COVID-19. Produced via immunoSEQ multiplex PCR; TCRdb's table is partial and in-frame only. The data show about 76,000 clones, 70% to 75% seen once. Sample: peripheral blood. Receptors originate from a man in his 70s with acute or convalescent COVID-19.

The gene calls are TRBV7-9 and TRBJ1-2; the D gene is possibly TRBD1 (5 bases). The V gene's germline CDR1 is SEHNR and CDR2 FQNEAQ (reference sequence). The V gene lost 0 bases and the J gene lost 3 bases, with 11 bases spanning the gap. The CDR3 totals 15 residues. The CDR3 loop reads CASSLASGGYYGYTF. The CDR3 coding sequence is TGTGCCAGCAGCTTAGCGTCGGGGGGTTACTATGGCTACACCTTC.

This clone showed up just once. A read error may explain this, as a much larger clone is one base away. The CDR3 loop is CASSPPTGSTEAFF. The CDR3 coding sequence is TGTGCCAGCTCACCACCGACGGGGAGCACTGAAGCTTTCTTT. V gene TRBV18 combines with J gene TRBJ1-1; D unresolved. V was shortened by 0 bases and J by 4 bases, with 9 bases between the two germline ends. Germline-derived CDR1 and CDR2 are KGHSH and LQKENI. This CDR3 has 14 amino acids. Full variable domain (remainder filled in from reference TRBV18 and TRBJ1-1): NAGVMQNPRHLVRRRGQEARLRCSPMKGHSHVYWYRQLPEEGLKFMVYLQKENIIDESGMPKERFSAEFPKEGPSILRIQQVVRGDSAAYFCASSPPTGSTEAFFGQGTRLTVV.

This chain joins TRBV27 and TRBJ2-1, with 11 bases lining up with TRBD2. With V trimmed by 2 bases and J by 6 bases, 9 bases remained unmatched. Per germline, CDR1 MNHEY and CDR2 SMNVEV (reference sequence). This CDR3 has 17 amino acids. The CDR3 reads CASSLRGLAAKVNEQFF. CDR3 sequence (DNA): TGTGCCAGCAGTTTACGGGGACTAGCGGCAAAGGTCAATGAGCAGTTCTTC.

This chain uses TRBV5-1 with TRBJ2-7; possible D gene TRBD1, 6 bases. This CDR3 has 14 residues. The germline gives CDR1 SGHRS, CDR2 YFSETQ. The V and J ends lost 3 bases and 1 base respectively, with 11 bases between them. The CDR3 loop is CASSSVDRSYEQYF. The CDR3 DNA is TGCGCCAGCAGCTCCGTTGACAGGTCCTACGAGCAGTACTTC.

The chain couples TRBV5-1 to TRBJ2-1; a weak D match, TRBD2 (5 bases). V dropped 3 bases and J dropped 5 bases, with 12 bases sitting between them. Germline-derived CDR1 and CDR2 are SGHRS and YFSETQ. This CDR3 is built from 14 residues. The CDR3 nucleotides are TGCGCCAGCAGCTCCGGCTTCGGGAACAATGAGCAGTTCTTC. Protein: CASSSGFGNNEQFF. The full variable domain, completed using reference TRBV5-1 and TRBJ2-1, is KAGVTQTPRYLIKTRGQQVTLSCSPISGHRSVSWYQQTPGQGLQFLFEYFSETQRNKGNFPGRFSGRQFSNSRSEMNVSTLELGDSALYLCASSSGFGNNEQFFGPGTRLTVL.

Note on this clone: Mismatch with germline at one junction end may stem from a read error. The chain uses TRBV28 and TRBJ2-7, with D tentatively TRBD2 (5 bases). Germline CDR1 reads MDHEN; CDR2 reads SYDVKM. The CDR3 is 17 residues long. This CDR3 is CASSLPPGSGAAPRPDF. The CDR3 DNA reads TGTGCCAGCAGTTTACCCCCGGGGAGCGGTGCGGCGCCTCGACCAGACTTC.

This clone was recorded a few times. The chain links TRBV7-3 to TRBJ1-1; 9 bases line up with TRBD1. The trim removed 2 bases at V and 11 bases at J, leaving 6 bases unmatched. The germline V gene has CDR1 SGHTA and CDR2 FQGTGA. The CDR3 has 13 residues. CDR3 region: CASSLVQGADAFF. The CDR3 DNA is TGTGCCAGCAGCTTAGTACAGGGGGCGGACGCTTTCTTT. Based on the CDR3 plus reference TRBV7-3 and TRBJ1-1, the full variable domain is GAGVSQTPSNKVTEKGKYVELRCDPISGHTALYWYRQSLGQGPEFLIYFQGTGAADDSGLPNDRFFAVRPEGSVSTLKIQRTERGDSAVYLCASSLVQGADAFFGQGTRLTVV.

This clone occurred many times. The chain recombines TRBV18 with TRBJ2-7; 7 positions match TRBD1. The V and J ends lost 0 bases and 5 bases, in that order; junction bases with no gene match: 4. Germline CDR1 KGHSH, CDR2 LQKENI. There are 14 residues in the CDR3. The CDR3 loop is CASSPPGQPHEQYF. The CDR3 nucleotides read TGTGCCAGCTCACCACCGGGACAGCCCCACGAGCAGTACTTC.

The V gene is TRBV19, the J gene TRBJ2-5; 7 bases match TRBD2. The CDR3 covers 15 residues. Germline trimming cut 1 base from V and 5 bases from J; bases unmatched to any gene: 7. Germline loops: CDR1 LNHDA, CDR2 SQIVND (reference sequence). CDR3 protein: CASSIGGAGQETQYF. CDR3 in DNA: TGTGCCAGTAGTATAGGTGGAGCGGGGCAGGAGACCCAGTACTTC. The entire variable domain, with the rest obtained from reference TRBV19 and TRBJ2-5, is as follows: DGGITQSPKYLFRKEGQNVTLSCEQNLNHDAMYWYRQDPGQGLRLIYYSQIVNDFQKGDIAEGYSVSREKKESFPLTVTSAQKNPTAFYLCASSIGGAGQETQYFGPGTRLLVL.

Worth noting for this clone: One base away lies a much larger clone, so this may be a sequencing read error. The V call is TRBV7-9, the J call TRBJ2-7; weak D call: TRBD1 (5 bases). Germline CDR1 is SEHNR and CDR2 is FQNEAQ (reference sequence). The CDR3 has 12 amino acids. Trimming cost V 5 bases and J 3 bases, with 8 bases left between them. The CDR3 sequence is CASSVTGYEQYF. Written as DNA, the CDR3 is TGTGCCAGCAGCGTCACAGGCTACGAGCAGTACTTC.

The count of this clone is one. The gene calls are TRBV19 and TRBJ1-5, with D possibly being TRBD1 (5 bases). CDR1 is LNHDA and CDR2 is SQIVND in the germline V gene (reference sequence). This CDR3 contains 15 residues. The V gene lost 5 bases and the J gene lost 7 bases, with 18 bases spanning the gap. The CDR3 nucleotides are TGTGCCAGTAGTGTCGGACATTCCGGGGGGCAGCCCCAGCATTTT. The encoded protein is CASSVGHSGGQPQHF.

V is TRBV11-3 and J is TRBJ2-3, with D unclear. In germline, CDR1 is SGHNT, CDR2 YENEEA. V was clipped by 4 bases and J by 4 bases, with 9 bases between them. This CDR3 region has 13 residues. CDR3 amino acids: CASSSFLADTQYF. As DNA, the CDR3 is TGTGCCAGCAGCTCCTTTTTAGCAGATACGCAGTATTTT.

This chain connects TRBV28 to TRBJ1-4; D is possibly TRBD1 (6 bases). Germline V CDR1 and CDR2: MDHEN, SYDVKM. The CDR3 is 16 residues long. V was trimmed by 5 bases and J by 7 bases, leaving 20 bases between them. The CDR3 sequence: CASSNTRTAGGEKLFF. CDR3 DNA sequence: TGTGCCAGCAGTAACACTCGGACAGCGGGGGGTGAAAAACTGTTTTTT.

This rearrangement joins TRBV6-6 to TRBJ1-2; 8 bases fit TRBD1. This CDR3 has 14 residues. V shed 0 bases and J 8 bases; nucleotides not matched to a gene: 5. Per the germline V gene, CDR1 is MNHNY and CDR2 is SVGAGI (reference sequence). CDR3 bases: TGTGCCAGCAGTTACTCGGACAGGGCAGGCGGCTACACCTTC. Translation: CASSYSDRAGGYTF.

The chain joins TRBV6-2 or TRBV6-3 to TRBJ2-1, with 10 bases that match TRBD2. The CDR3 runs to 16 residues. CDR1 and CDR2 from the germline V gene are MNHEY and SVGEGT. Losses at the gene ends were 6 bases for V and 6 bases for J; bases not matched to a gene: 11. CDR3 nucleotide sequence: TGTGCCAGCAGCCGGGGACTAGCGCCTGGTCTCAATGAGCAGTTCTTC. Translating gives CASSRGLAPGLNEQFF.

This chain links TRBV29-1 with TRBJ2-4; TRBD2 is a possible D gene (5 bases). CDR1 is SQVTM and CDR2 is ANQGSEA in the germline V gene. This CDR3 spans 13 amino acids. V lost 1 base and J lost 1, with 5 bases in between. CDR3 protein: CSVEGEAKNIQYF. The CDR3 DNA follows: TGCAGCGTTGAAGGGGAGGCCAAAAACATTCAGTACTTC.

The genes are TRBV7-9 and TRBJ2-7, with D perhaps TRBD2 (6 bases). The V gene's germline CDR1 is SEHNR and CDR2 FQNEAQ (reference sequence). Trimming left V 3 bases short and J 7 bases short, with 19 bases between. CDR3 length equals 15 residues. The CDR3 DNA follows: TGTGCCAGCAGCTTGACTTCGGACTTGGGGAGGGAGCAGTACTTC. Protein product: CASSLTSDLGREQYF.

The genes are TRBV7-9 and TRBJ2-7; a possible D gene is TRBD2 (6 bases). This CDR3 has 14 amino acids. Germline V gene sequence: CDR1 SEHNR, CDR2 FQNEAQ (reference sequence). Trimming took 4 bases from V and 3 from J, leaving 13 bases between them. CDR3 sequence (DNA): TGTGCCAGCAGCTCCTTCCCCGGGAGCTACGAGCAGTACTTC. Its translation is CASSSFPGSYEQYF.

The chain combines TRBV10-1 with TRBJ2-1, with 7 bases identical to TRBD2. Germline assignment: CDR1 WNHNN and CDR2 SYGVQD (reference sequence). V lost 3 bases and J lost 1; bases outside the gene matches: 6. The CDR3 totals 16 residues. The CDR3 spells CASSESAGASYNEQFF. CDR3 DNA sequence: TGCGCCAGCAGTGAATCGGCGGGAGCATCCTACAATGAGCAGTTCTTC.

The chain couples TRBV6-5 to TRBJ1-1; the match to TRBD1 covers 7 bases. There are 12 residues in the CDR3. CDR1 and CDR2 from the germline V gene are MNHEY and SVGAGI. V lost 6 bases, J lost 5 bases, and 3 bases stayed unmatched. The CDR3 coding sequence is TGTGCCAGCAGCAGGGGGAATACTGAAGCTTTCTTT. The encoded protein is CASSRGNTEAFF.

In nucleotides, the CDR3 is TGTGCCAGTACCCCGAGGAGGGAAATAGGTGAGCAGTTCTTC. This gives the protein CASTPRREIGEQFF. The gene calls are TRBV19 and TRBJ2-1, with D possibly being TRBD2 (6 bases). Germline V gene data show CDR1 as LNHDA and CDR2 as SQIVND (reference sequence). The ends were cut back, 7 bases at V and 9 bases at J, with 19 bases in the middle. This CDR3 spans 14 amino acids.

This clone was detected a few times. The genes are TRBV19 and TRBJ2-7, with 11 bases matching TRBD2. The CDR3 spans 14 residues. V shed 5 bases and J 5 bases; nucleotides not matched to a gene: 5. CDR1 is LNHDA and CDR2 is SQIVND in the germline V gene (reference sequence). The CDR3 loop reads CASSLLSGRDEQYF. Here the CDR3 DNA reads TGTGCCAGTAGTCTCCTTAGCGGGAGGGACGAGCAGTACTTC.

The V and J genes are TRBV11-2 and TRBJ2-7; 13 bases match TRBD2. After removal of 1 base from V and 5 bases from J, the junction contained 14 bases not matched to a gene. CDR3 size: 19 residues. The V gene's germline CDR1 is SGHAT and CDR2 FQNNGV. As DNA, the CDR3 is TGTGCCAGCAGCTTAGTTGGTACTAGCGGGAGGGCCGGGCCCCACGAGCAGTACTTC. Protein product: CASSLVGTSGRAGPHEQYF.

The J gene is TRBJ2-1, the V gene TRBV5-1; possibly TRBD2 for D (6 bases). Trimming removed 3 bases from V and 9 bases from J, with 19 bases in between. CDR3 length equals 15 residues. Germline CDR1 reads SGHRS; CDR2 reads YFSETQ. The CDR3 spells CASSWTTGPSGEQFF. DNA for the CDR3: TGCGCCAGCAGCTGGACTACGGGTCCATCGGGTGAGCAGTTCTTC.

This chain joins TRBV12-3 or TRBV12-4 and TRBJ2-7; D is undetermined. V was shortened by 5 bases and J by 0 bases, with 2 bases between the two germline ends. This CDR3 spans 11 amino acids. In DNA, the CDR3 is TGTGCCAGCAGTCACTCCTACGAGCAGTACTTC. This sequence encodes CASSHSYEQYF.